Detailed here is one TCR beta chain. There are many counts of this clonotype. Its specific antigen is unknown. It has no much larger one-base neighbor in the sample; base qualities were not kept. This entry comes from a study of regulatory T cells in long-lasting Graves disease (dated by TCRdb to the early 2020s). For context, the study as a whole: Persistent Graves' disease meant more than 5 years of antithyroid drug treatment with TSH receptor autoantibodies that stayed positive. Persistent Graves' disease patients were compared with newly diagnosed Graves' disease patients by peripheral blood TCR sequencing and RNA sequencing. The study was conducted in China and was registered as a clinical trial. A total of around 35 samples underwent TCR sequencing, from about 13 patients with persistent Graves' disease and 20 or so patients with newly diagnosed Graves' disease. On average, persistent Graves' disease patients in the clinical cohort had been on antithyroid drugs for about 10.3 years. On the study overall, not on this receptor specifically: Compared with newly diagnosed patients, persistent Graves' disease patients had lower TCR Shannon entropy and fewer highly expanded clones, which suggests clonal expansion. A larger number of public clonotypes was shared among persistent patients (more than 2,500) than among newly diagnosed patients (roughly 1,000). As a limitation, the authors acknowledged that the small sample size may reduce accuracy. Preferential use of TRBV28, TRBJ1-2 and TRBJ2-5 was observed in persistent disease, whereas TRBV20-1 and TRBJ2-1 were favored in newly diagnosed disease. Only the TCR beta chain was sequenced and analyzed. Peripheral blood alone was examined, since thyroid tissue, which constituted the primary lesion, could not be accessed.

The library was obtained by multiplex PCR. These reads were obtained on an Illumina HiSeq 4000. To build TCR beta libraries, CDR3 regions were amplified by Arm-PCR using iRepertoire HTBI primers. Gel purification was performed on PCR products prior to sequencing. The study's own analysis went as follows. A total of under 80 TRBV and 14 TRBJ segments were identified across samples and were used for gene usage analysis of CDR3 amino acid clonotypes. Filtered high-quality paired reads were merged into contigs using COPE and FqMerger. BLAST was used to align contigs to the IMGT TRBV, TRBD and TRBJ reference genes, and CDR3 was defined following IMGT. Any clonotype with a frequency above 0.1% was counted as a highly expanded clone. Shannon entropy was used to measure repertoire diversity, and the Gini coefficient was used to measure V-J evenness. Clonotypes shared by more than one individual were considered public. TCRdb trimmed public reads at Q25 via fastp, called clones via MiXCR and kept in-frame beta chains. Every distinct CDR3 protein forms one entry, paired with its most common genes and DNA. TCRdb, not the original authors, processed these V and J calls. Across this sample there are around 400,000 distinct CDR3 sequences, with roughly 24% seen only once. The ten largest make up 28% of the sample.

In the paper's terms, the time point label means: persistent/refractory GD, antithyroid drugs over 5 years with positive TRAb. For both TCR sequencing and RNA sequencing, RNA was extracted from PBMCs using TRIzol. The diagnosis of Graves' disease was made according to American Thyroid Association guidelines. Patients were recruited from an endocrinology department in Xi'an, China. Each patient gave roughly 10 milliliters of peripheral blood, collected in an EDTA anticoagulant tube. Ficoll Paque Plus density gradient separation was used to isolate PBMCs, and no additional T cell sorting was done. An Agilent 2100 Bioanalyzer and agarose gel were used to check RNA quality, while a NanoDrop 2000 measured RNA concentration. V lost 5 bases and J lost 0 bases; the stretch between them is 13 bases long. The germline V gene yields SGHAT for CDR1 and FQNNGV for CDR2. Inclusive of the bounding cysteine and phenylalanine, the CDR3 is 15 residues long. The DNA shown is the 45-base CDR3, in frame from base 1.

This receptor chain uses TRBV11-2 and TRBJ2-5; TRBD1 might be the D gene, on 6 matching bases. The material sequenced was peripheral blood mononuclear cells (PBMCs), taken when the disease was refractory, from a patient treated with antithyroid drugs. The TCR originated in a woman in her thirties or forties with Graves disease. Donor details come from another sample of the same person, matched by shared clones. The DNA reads TGTGCCAGCAGCCCAAGGCAGGGGTACCAAGAGACCCAGTACTTC. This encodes CASSPRQGYQETQYF.